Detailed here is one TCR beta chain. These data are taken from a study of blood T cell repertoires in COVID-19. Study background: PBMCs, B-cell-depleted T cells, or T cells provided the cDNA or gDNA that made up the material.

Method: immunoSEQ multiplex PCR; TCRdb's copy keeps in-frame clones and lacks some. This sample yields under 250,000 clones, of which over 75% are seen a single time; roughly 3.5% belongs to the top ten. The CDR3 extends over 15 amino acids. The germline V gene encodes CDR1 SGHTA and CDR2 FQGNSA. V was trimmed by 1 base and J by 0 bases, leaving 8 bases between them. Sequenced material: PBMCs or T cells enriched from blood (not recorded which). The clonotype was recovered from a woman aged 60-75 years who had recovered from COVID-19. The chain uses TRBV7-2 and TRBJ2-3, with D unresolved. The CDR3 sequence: CASSLDYTSTDTQYF. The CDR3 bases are TGTGCCAGCAGCTTAGACTACACTAGCACAGATACGCAGTATTTT.